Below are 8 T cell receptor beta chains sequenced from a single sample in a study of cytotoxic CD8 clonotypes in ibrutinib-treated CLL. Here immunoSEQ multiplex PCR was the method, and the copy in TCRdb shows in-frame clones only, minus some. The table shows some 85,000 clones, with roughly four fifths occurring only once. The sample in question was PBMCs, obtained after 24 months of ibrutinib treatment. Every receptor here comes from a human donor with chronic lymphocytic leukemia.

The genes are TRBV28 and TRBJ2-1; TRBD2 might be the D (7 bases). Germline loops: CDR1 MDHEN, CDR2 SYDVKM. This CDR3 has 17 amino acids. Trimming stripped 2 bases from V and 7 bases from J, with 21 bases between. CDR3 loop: CASSLIGLRGGRNEQFF. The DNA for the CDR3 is TGTGCCAGCAGTTTAATAGGGTTGAGGGGGGGGCGGAATGAGCAGTTCTTC.

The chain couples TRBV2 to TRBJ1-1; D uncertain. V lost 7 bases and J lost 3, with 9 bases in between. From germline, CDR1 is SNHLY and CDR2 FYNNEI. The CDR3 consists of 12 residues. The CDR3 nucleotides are TGTGCCAGCAACAGCCGGGACACTGAAGCTTTCTTT. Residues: CASNSRDTEAFF.

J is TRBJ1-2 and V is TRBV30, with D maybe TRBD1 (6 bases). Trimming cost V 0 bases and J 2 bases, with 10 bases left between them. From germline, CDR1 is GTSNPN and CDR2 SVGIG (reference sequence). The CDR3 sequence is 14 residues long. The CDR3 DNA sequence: TGTGCCTGGAGTGTGGGGGGGGCGAACTATGGCTACACCTTC. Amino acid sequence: CAWSVGGANYGYTF. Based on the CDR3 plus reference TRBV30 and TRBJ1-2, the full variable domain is SQTIHQWPATLVQPVGSPLSLECTVEGTSNPNLYWYRQAAGRGLQLLFYSVGIGQISSEVPQNLSASRPQDRQFILSSKKLLLSDSGFYLCAWSVGGANYGYTFGSGTRLTVV.

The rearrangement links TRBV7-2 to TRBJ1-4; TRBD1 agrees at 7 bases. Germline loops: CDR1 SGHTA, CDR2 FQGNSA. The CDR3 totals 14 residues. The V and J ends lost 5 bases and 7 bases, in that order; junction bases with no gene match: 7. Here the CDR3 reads CASSPDRAGEKLFF. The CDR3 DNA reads TGTGCCAGCAGCCCCGACAGGGCAGGTGAAAAACTGTTTTTT.

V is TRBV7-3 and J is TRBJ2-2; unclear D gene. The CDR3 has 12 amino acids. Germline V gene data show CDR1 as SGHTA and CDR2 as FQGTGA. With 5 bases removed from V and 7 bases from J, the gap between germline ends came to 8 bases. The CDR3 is CASSLSGGELFF. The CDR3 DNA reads TGTGCCAGCAGCCTGTCTGGCGGGGAGCTGTTTTTT.

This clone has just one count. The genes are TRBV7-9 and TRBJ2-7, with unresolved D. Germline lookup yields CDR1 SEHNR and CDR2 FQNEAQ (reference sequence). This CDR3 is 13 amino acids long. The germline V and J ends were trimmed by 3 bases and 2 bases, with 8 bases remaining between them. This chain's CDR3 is CASSFFSAYEQYF. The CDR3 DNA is TGTGCCAGCAGCTTTTTCAGCGCCTACGAGCAGTACTTC.

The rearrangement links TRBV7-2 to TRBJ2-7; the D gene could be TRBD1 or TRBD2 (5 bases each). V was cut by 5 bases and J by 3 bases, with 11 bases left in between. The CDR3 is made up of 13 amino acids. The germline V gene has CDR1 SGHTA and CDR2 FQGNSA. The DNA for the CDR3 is TGTGCCAGCAGCCTGGGACCCCACTACGAGCAGTACTTC. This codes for CASSLGPHYEQYF.

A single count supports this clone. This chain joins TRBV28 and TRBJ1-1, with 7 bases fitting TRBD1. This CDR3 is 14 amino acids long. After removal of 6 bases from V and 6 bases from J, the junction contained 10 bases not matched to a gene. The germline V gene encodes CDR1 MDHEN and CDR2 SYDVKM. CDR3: CASRPNRGGAEAFF. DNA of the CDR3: TGTGCCAGCAGACCCAACAGGGGAGGGGCTGAAGCTTTCTTT. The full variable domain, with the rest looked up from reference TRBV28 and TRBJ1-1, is DVKVTQSSRYLVKRTGEKVFLECVQDMDHENMFWYRQDPGLGLRLIYFSYDVKMKEKGDIPEGYSVSREKKERFSLILESASTNQTSMYLCASRPNRGGAEAFFGQGTRLTVV.